Below are 2 T cell receptor beta chains sequenced from a single sample in a study of blood T cell repertoires in COVID-19 (dated by TCRdb to the early 2020s). Library creation used the immunoSEQ multiplex PCR assay. TCRdb mirrors the immuneACCESS table, restricted to in-frame sequences. Some clones are absent from its copies; in checked studies, under half trace to an unresolved V gene, and the reason for the others is unknown. This sample lists about 260,000 clones; around 93% were detected once. The top ten clonotypes cover around 2.8% of the sample. The sample was PBMCs or T cells enriched from blood (not recorded which). The receptors were gathered from a man in his forties who had been exposed to COVID-19.

This chain's CDR3 is CASSMMFAVNTEAFF. The DNA for the CDR3 is TGTGCCAGTAGTATGATGTTCGCAGTGAACACTGAAGCTTTCTTT. The J gene is TRBJ1-1, the V gene TRBV19; D remains unclear. Germline V gene sequence: CDR1 LNHDA, CDR2 SQIVND (reference sequence). Trimming cost V 3 bases and J 0 bases, with 11 bases left between them. The CDR3 contains 15 residues.

The chain carries TRBV18 and TRBJ2-6; 7 nucleotides line up with TRBD1. The CDR3 length is 18 residues. V lost 3 bases and J lost 1; bases outside the gene matches: 9. Germline CDR1 and CDR2: KGHSH and LQKENI. The CDR3 here is CASSPTGQALSGANVLTF. The CDR3 DNA reads TGTGCCAGCTCACCGACAGGGCAGGCTCTGTCTGGGGCCAACGTCCTGACTTTC.